This T cell receptor (beta chain) was captured by sequencing in a study of T-cell memory formation after mild COVID-19. Study outcomes and limitations: Day 15 to 85 contracting clones showed balanced CD4/CD8; later expanders leaned CD4+.

Constant-segment primers were used for 5'RACE, and the resulting TCR alpha and TCR beta cDNA libraries carried sample barcodes and UMIs. TCRdb ran MiXCR on the 5' RACE reads and lists one entry per CDR3 protein. The data show more than 80,000 distinct CDR3 sequences, roughly 12% seen once. Looked up from germline, CDR1 is SGHRS and CDR2 is YFSETQ. Between the trimmed V and J ends, which lost 0 bases and 6 bases, there was a span of 10 bases. There are 14 residues in the CDR3. This clonotype was found many times. Its antigen is undetermined. This clonotype originated in an adult woman who had mild COVID-19 (a few samples of this study predate the infection). Cell type and time point are not known. The J gene is TRBJ2-1, the V gene TRBV5-1; D might be TRBD1 (5 bases). The sequencing input was PBMCs or a T cell subset sorted from them (not recorded which). The CDR3 bases are TGCGCCAGCAGCTTGGACAAGGGGCCCAATGAGCAGTTCTTC. This gives the protein CASSLDKGPNEQFF.